The clone carrying this T cell receptor (beta chain) has a count of ten or more. This CDR3 has 13 amino acids. The V gene's germline CDR1 is SGHVS and CDR2 FQNEAQ. Deletions cut 3 bases from V and 3 bases from J, with 6 bases between. These data originate in a study of T cells in Graves' hyperthyroidism and ophthalmopathy. These patients, aged 18 to 65, had recently diagnosed hyperthyroidism lasting under 2 months. Amplification yielded TCR beta CDR3 regions, with RNA transcripts as the source. First-round RT-PCR of the TCR CDR3 relied on the HTBI primer set. TCRdb ran MiXCR on the multiplex PCR reads and lists one entry per CDR3 protein. The data contain roughly 170,000 distinct CDR3 sequences, 9.4% of them seen just once; the ten biggest clones take up 22%.

This TCR was recovered from a woman younger than 35 with Graves' hyperthyroidism that later progressed to Graves' ophthalmopathy. This chain joins TRBV7-8 and TRBJ2-1; a possible D gene is TRBD2 (5 bases). Sequenced input: blood. The CDR3 is CASSFGLYNEQFF. Written as DNA, the CDR3 is TGTGCCAGCAGCTTTGGACTCTACAATGAGCAGTTCTTC.